Following are 26 T cell receptor beta chains from one sample sequenced in a study of T cell repertoires in cytomegalovirus infection (dated by TCRdb to the late 2010s). Taken with the paper, the label for treatment or condition translates to: in vitro stimulation with specific CMV peptide epitopes to enrich CMV-specific T cells. Sequencing used an Illumina HiSeq 1500. TCRdb passed the public sequencing reads through fastp at Q25 and MiXCR, retaining productive beta sequences. Rows are unified per CDR3 protein, each entry keeping the most common DNA and genes. For this sample the table gives 370,000 or so distinct CDR3 sequences, of which about 35% were detected only once. Clones ranked in the top ten supply 13% of the sample. Their target antigens are unknown. This specimen was cultured PBMCs, taken from culture after CMV antigen stimulation. The receptors were gathered from a human donor in good health (CMV status not recorded). Some clones in this sample may be carry-over from other donors' samples.

The chain is built from TRBV6-2 or TRBV6-3 and TRBJ1-1; D not resolved. V gave up 6 bases and J gave up 1 base, with 15 bases separating them. The CDR3 loop spans 15 amino acids. The V gene's germline CDR1 is MNHEY and CDR2 SVGEGT. Here the CDR3 reads CASSSGSGENTEAFF. CDR3 coding DNA: TGTGCCAGCAGCTCGGGGAGTGGGGAGAACACTGAAGCTTTCTTT.

This chain uses TRBV28 with TRBJ2-4; a possible D gene is TRBD1 (5 bases). Germline V gene data show CDR1 as MDHEN and CDR2 as SYDVKM. The CDR3 totals 13 residues. Trimming pared 9 bases from V and 0 bases from J, leaving 9 bases between. CDR3 coding DNA: TGTGCCAGTGGCGACAGAGCCAAAAACATTCAGTACTTC. This codes for CASGDRAKNIQYF.

This clonotype was observed a handful of times. This chain joins TRBV9 and TRBJ2-3; 10 nucleotides align to TRBD2. V was pared by 1 base and J by 4 bases, with 0 bases of the junction left unmatched. The CDR3 is 14 amino acids. The germline CDR1 and CDR2 sequences are SGDLS and YYNGEE. CDR3 in amino acids: CASSVSGRADTQYF. Written as DNA, the CDR3 is TGTGCCAGCAGCGTAAGCGGGAGGGCAGATACGCAGTATTTT.

This clonotype was seen more than once but under ten times. The V and J genes are TRBV11-2 and TRBJ2-2, with no clear D. This CDR3 is 13 amino acids long. CDR1 is SGHAT, CDR2 FQNNGV, per germline. The V gene lost 6 bases and the J gene lost 7 bases, with 12 bases spanning the gap. CDR3 coding DNA: TGTGCCAGCAGTCCCTTCTTGGGCGGGGAGCTGTTTTTT. Its protein product is CASSPFLGGELFF.

V and J are TRBV28 and TRBJ2-5; 8 positions agree with TRBD1. The CDR3 extends over 14 amino acids. The ends lost 6 bases at V and 4 bases at J; junction bases unmatched: 7. Per the germline V gene, CDR1 is MDHEN and CDR2 is SYDVKM. CDR3 in DNA: TGTGCCAGCAGGGACAGGGAGGTGTTAGAGACCCAGTACTTC. As protein: CASRDREVLETQYF.

This clonotype was recorded at least ten times. The CDR3 DNA reads TGTGCCAGCAGCGCTAGGTTACAGGGCACTGAAGCTTTCTTT. Residues: CASSARLQGTEAFF. The chain recombines TRBV7-8 with TRBJ1-1; D might be TRBD1 (6 bases). Germline V gives CDR1 SGHVS, CDR2 FQNEAQ. Trimming shortened V by 5 bases and J by 4 bases, and 14 bases separated the two germline ends. This CDR3 spans 14 amino acids.

This clonotype occurred many times. The J gene is TRBJ2-3, the V gene TRBV7-6; D unresolved. Germline CDR1 SGHVS, CDR2 FNYEAQ. With 0 bases removed from V and 0 bases from J, the gap between germline ends came to 4 bases. The CDR3 runs to 14 residues. CDR3 coding DNA: TGTGCCAGCAGCTTAGCGCTTAGCACAGATACGCAGTATTTT. It codes for CASSLALSTDTQYF.

This clonotype was seen a handful of times. The chain uses TRBV4-1 and TRBJ1-2, with 10 positions matching TRBD1. This CDR3 region has 16 residues. V shed 0 bases and J 7 bases; nucleotides not matched to a gene: 8. Per the germline V gene, CDR1 is MGHRA and CDR2 is YSYEKL. The CDR3 DNA follows: TGCGCCAGCAGCCAAGAAGGGACAGGGGCAGTGAGTGGCTACACCTTC. Translated, it gives CASSQEGTGAVSGYTF.

This clonotype was recorded a few times. The J gene is TRBJ1-2, the V gene TRBV4-3; tentatively, D is TRBD1 (5 bases). With 0 bases removed from V and 7 bases from J, the gap between germline ends came to 12 bases. CDR3 length: 14 amino acids. The germline gives CDR1 LGHNA, CDR2 YSLEER. This CDR3 is CASSQDSRGTGYTF. The CDR3 DNA is TGCGCCAGCAGCCAAGATTCTCGAGGGACTGGCTACACCTTC.

The genes are TRBV28 and TRBJ1-2; TRBD1 matches 7 bases. The germline CDR1 and CDR2 sequences are MDHEN and SYDVKM. The CDR3 spans 14 residues. The junction had 9 bases not matched to a gene; V was cut back by 5 bases and J by 6 bases. Here the CDR3 reads CASSPQGEMDGYTF. The CDR3 nucleotides are TGTGCCAGCAGTCCCCAGGGGGAGATGGATGGCTACACCTTC.

The sample holds a few counts of this clonotype. The rearrangement links TRBV3-1 to TRBJ2-7, with D perhaps being TRBD1 or TRBD2 (5 bases each). V shed 1 base and J shed 3 bases, with 10 bases lying between them. Per germline, CDR1 LGHDT and CDR2 YNNKEL (reference sequence). This CDR3 has 14 residues. CDR3 nucleotide sequence: TGTGCCAGCAGCCAAGGAGGGGTCCTCTACGAGCAGTACTTC. It encodes CASSQGGVLYEQYF.

The V gene is TRBV7-2, the J gene TRBJ2-7; D unclear. CDR1 and CDR2 from the germline V gene are SGHTA and FQGNSA. Trimming removed 1 base at V and 4 bases at J, with 8 bases between. CDR3 length: 13 residues. The CDR3 loop is CASSLESQYEQYF. CDR3 nucleotides: TGTGCCAGCAGCTTAGAGAGTCAGTACGAGCAGTACTTC.

The rearrangement joins TRBV4-3 to TRBJ1-4, with D possibly being TRBD1 (5 bases). V was shortened by 2 bases and J by 7 bases, with 14 bases between the two germline ends. Looked up from germline, CDR1 is LGHNA and CDR2 is YSLEER. The CDR3 has 15 amino acids. The CDR3 spells CASSQQPGLLEKLFF. The CDR3 DNA is TGCGCCAGCAGCCAACAACCGGGACTCCTTGAAAAACTGTTTTTT.

This clonotype was counted at least ten times. The chain couples TRBV4-1 to TRBJ1-4; D unresolved. The V gene's germline CDR1 is MGHRA and CDR2 YSYEKL. Trimming stripped 3 bases from V and 14 bases from J, with 19 bases between. The CDR3 extends over 14 amino acids. Written as DNA, the CDR3 is TGCGCCAGCAGCCAGACCTCTTTCATAAACTACCTGTTTTTT. It encodes CASSQTSFINYLFF.

This clonotype was observed a few times. The chain has TRBV10-2 and TRBJ2-7, with D maybe TRBD1 (6 bases). Germline V CDR1 and CDR2: WSHSY, SAAADI. Trimming took 8 bases from V and 3 from J, leaving 11 bases between them. The CDR3 has 12 residues. In nucleotides, the CDR3 is TGCGCCAGCGGGGCCAGGGGCTACGAGCAGTACGTC. The encoded protein is CASGARGYEQYV.

This clonotype was counted at least ten times. This chain's CDR3 is CASSLRGGADTQYF. The CDR3 DNA reads as TGTGCCAGCAGTTTAAGGGGGGGGGCAGATACGCAGTATTTT. The chain carries TRBV7-2 and TRBJ2-3; TRBD2 might be the D (7 bases). The germline gives CDR1 SGHTA, CDR2 FQGNSA. The V end was cut by 6 bases, the J end by 4 bases, with 14 bases between. CDR3 length: 14 residues.

The chain joins TRBV7-2 to TRBJ2-3; no clear D. This CDR3 region has 15 residues. Germline assignment: CDR1 SGHTA and CDR2 FQGNSA. The V and J ends lost 2 bases and 2 bases respectively, with 11 bases between them. This CDR3 is CASSLLRQYTDTQYF. For the CDR3, the DNA is TGTGCCAGCAGCTTACTGCGGCAATACACAGATACGCAGTATTTT.

This clonotype was counted only a few times. This chain joins TRBV4-1 and TRBJ1-5, with D possibly TRBD1 on 5 matching bases. V was clipped by 1 base and J by 7 bases, with 14 bases between them. Germline-derived CDR1 and CDR2 are MGHRA and YSYEKL. The CDR3 is 15 residues long. This chain's CDR3 is CASSQVLTGGQPQHF. CDR3 coding DNA: TGCGCCAGCAGCCAAGTACTTACAGGAGGGCAGCCCCAGCATTTT.

This clonotype showed up just a few times. The chain combines TRBV4-1 with TRBJ1-5; 9 bases match TRBD1. V lost 5 bases and J lost 6; bases outside the gene matches: 5. CDR3 length: 14 residues. CDR1 and CDR2 from the germline V gene are MGHRA and YSYEKL. The CDR3 DNA follows: TGCGCCAGCAGCGAGAGACAGGGGGTTCAGCCCCAGCATTTT. It is translated as CASSERQGVQPQHF.

In the case of this clonotype: Because the CDR3's place on the DNA is in doubt, the DNA is left out and the CDR3 is given as listed by TCRdb. V is TRBV3-1 and J is TRBJ1-1. From its first to its last residue, the CDR3 has 16 amino acids. CDR1 and CDR2 (germline): LGHDT, YNNKEL (reference sequence). The CDR3 protein is CASTGYSEAFFGDTFF.

The CDR3 sequence is CASSLANPPSYNEQFF. DNA of the CDR3: TGTGCCAGCAGTTTAGCTAACCCACCCTCCTACAATGAGCAGTTCTTC. The chain is built from TRBV27 and TRBJ2-1; D unresolved. Trimming shortened V by 2 bases and J by 0 bases, and 11 bases separated the two germline ends. Per germline, CDR1 MNHEY and CDR2 SMNVEV (reference sequence). This CDR3 spans 16 amino acids.

V gene TRBV6-5 combines with J gene TRBJ2-1; TRBD2 matches 7 bases. Unmatched junction bases numbered 8, after V lost 7 bases and J lost 5 bases. The CDR3 covers 14 residues. Germline CDR1 MNHEY, CDR2 SVGAGI. CDR3 sequence (DNA): TGTGCCAGCACTATGAGCGGGGCAAACAATGAGCAGTTCTTC. Protein sequence: CASTMSGANNEQFF.

This clonotype turned up a few times. This chain links TRBV7-8 with TRBJ2-7, with a weak D call TRBD2 (6 bases). The CDR3 consists of 15 residues. CDR1 is SGHVS, CDR2 FQNEAQ, per germline. The germline V and J ends were trimmed by 5 bases and 2 bases, with 16 bases remaining between them. CDR3 nucleotide sequence: TGTGCCAGCAGCCAGGTGGAGGGGAAAACCTACGAGCAGTACTTC. This gives the protein CASSQVEGKTYEQYF.

This clonotype was seen a handful of times. This chain links TRBV7-9 with TRBJ2-2; TRBD2 agrees at 12 bases. The V gene end was trimmed by 4 bases and the J gene end by 4 bases; junction bases not matched to a gene: 7. The CDR3 sequence is 17 residues long. Germline CDR1 SEHNR, CDR2 FQNEAQ (reference sequence). The CDR3 nucleotides are TGTGCCAGCAGCTCGGCAACTAGCGGGAGGTTCACCGGGGAGCTGTTTTTT. This sequence encodes CASSSATSGRFTGELFF.

This chain uses TRBV5-5 with TRBJ2-5; D call uncertain. The CDR3 runs to 14 residues. V lost 0 bases to trimming and J lost 2 bases, with 8 bases between them. Germline V gives CDR1 SGHKS, CDR2 YYEKEE (reference sequence). The CDR3 here is CASSLGSGQETQYF. Written as DNA, the CDR3 is TGTGCCAGCAGCTTGGGCTCGGGTCAAGAGACCCAGTACTTC.

The CDR3 here is CASNDGRQIPFDEQFF. CDR3 coding DNA: TGTGCCAGCAACGACGGGAGACAAATTCCCTTCGATGAGCAGTTCTTC. The rearrangement links TRBV6-2 or TRBV6-3 to TRBJ2-1, with D possibly TRBD2 on 6 matching bases. The length of the CDR3 is 16 residues. Looked up from germline, CDR1 is MNHEY and CDR2 is SVGEGT. V lost 7 bases, J lost 8 bases, and 24 bases lay in between.